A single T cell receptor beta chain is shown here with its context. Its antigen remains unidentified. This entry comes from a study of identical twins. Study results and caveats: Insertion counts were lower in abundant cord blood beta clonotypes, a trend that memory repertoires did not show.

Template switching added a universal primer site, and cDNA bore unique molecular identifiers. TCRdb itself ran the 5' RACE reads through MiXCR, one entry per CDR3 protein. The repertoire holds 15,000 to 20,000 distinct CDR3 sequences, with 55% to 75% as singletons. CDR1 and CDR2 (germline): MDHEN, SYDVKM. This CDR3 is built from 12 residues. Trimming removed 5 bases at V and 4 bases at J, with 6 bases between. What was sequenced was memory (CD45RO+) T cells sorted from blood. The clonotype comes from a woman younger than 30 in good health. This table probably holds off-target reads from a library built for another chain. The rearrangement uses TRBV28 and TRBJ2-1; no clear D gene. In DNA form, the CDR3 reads TGTGCCAGCAGTATACTTTACAATGAGCAGTTCTTC. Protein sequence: CASSILYNEQFF.